This T cell receptor beta chain was recorded in a study of cytomegalovirus exposure and HLA in healthy donors. Study summary: Among the approximately 400 genotyped donors, around 81% were placed in the Caucasian-associated ancestry cluster. Study-wide points: In vitro assays verified that three CMV-associated chains recognized CMV antigens specifically. Several V segments, TRBV6-2 and TRBV6-3 among them, could not be told apart and were dropped.

Germline CDR1 and CDR2: GTSNPN and SVGIG (reference sequence). V was cut by 0 bases and J by 3 bases, with 6 bases left in between. This CDR3 is 13 amino acids long. To note about this clone: Its specificity is unknown.

The PCR contained 60 Vbeta and 13 Jbeta primers. Method: immunoSEQ multiplex PCR; TCRdb's copy keeps in-frame clones and lacks some. The repertoire holds 100,000 to 130,000 clones, with 65% to 85% as singletons. This chain connects TRBV30 to TRBJ1-5, with D hard to call. Sequencing used PBMCs. The sequence derives from a man aged 25 to 40 in good health and CMV-seronegative. CDR3 residues: CAWSVHYNQPQHF. The CDR3 DNA reads TGTGCCTGGAGTGTACATTACAATCAGCCCCAGCATTTT.